This T cell receptor beta chain was identified in a study of persistence of HIV-infected CD4 T cells. As for the study in general: Median time on suppressive ART was seven to nine years.

This was the immunoSEQ version 4 assay in survey mode. Assay: immunoSEQ multiplex PCR; the TCRdb copy retains only in-frame clones and omits some. The sample has roughly 41,000 clones, 87% seen once; the top ten hold approximately 1.3%. This nonspecific control used anti-CD3/anti-CD28 bead stimulation of CD4+ T cells. CD4+ T cells upregulating both CD40 ligand and CD69 were sorted as responding cells. Stimulated PBMCs had first been depleted of CD8+ T cells. On this clone: Its antigen remains unknown.

V dropped 3 bases and J dropped 0 bases, with 18 bases sitting between them. There are 18 residues in the CDR3. Germline lookup yields CDR1 SGHNT and CDR2 YYREEE (reference sequence). Study-wide results and limits: Antigen-responding cells were enriched for degenerate expanded CDR3beta sequences.

V usage is TRBV5-4 and J usage is TRBJ1-4; D is perhaps TRBD1 (6 bases). This specimen consisted of CD4+ T cells sorted from PBMCs after roughly 18-hour stimulation, obtained from a patient who received antiretroviral therapy. The sequence was obtained from an adult man with HIV who was CMV-seropositive. The CDR3 bases are TGTGCCAGCAGCTCTTTCCGTGGGGGGCCAGCAACTAATGAAAAACTGTTTTTT. Its translation: CASSSFRGGPATNEKLFF.